The rows below give T cell receptor beta chains drawn from one sample of a study of cytomegalovirus exposure and HLA in healthy donors. Here immunoSEQ multiplex PCR was the method, and the copy in TCRdb shows in-frame clones only, minus some. In the table there are about 170,000 clones, around 80% of which are singletons. The sample comprised PBMCs. Receptors originate from a male donor in good health and CMV-seronegative. CDR3s include the opening cysteine and the closing phenylalanine or tryptophan. Fields, in order: V gene, CDR3 length, J gene, CDR3 protein.

>TRBV10-3|13|TRBJ1-4
CAISDIRAEKLFF
>TRBV5-1|15|TRBJ2-2
CASSSGGTDTGELFF
>TRBV7-9|13|TRBJ2-3
CASSTDRTDTQYF
>TRBV19|14|TRBJ2-7
CASSIIPGVEEQYF
>TRBV5-1|16|TRBJ2-2
CASSSNSVLNTGELFF
>TRBV29-1|13|TRBJ1-2
CSATDRGLFGYTF
>TRBV18|12|TRBJ2-7
CASSPGQGEQYF
>TRBV2|16|TRBJ1-5
CASRATRGPGNQPQHF
>TRBV7-9|13|TRBJ2-1
CASSSGHYNEQFF
>TRBV7-2|16|TRBJ2-1
CASSLESTLSYNEQFF
>TRBV6-4|14|TRBJ2-2
CASSADSGHPRLFF
>TRBV5-1|13|TRBJ2-7
CASRTGTQYEQYF
>TRBV11-2|15|TRBJ2-1
CASSLLGTGMGEQFF
>TRBV7-9|17|TRBJ2-7
CASSLASGQGLSYEQYF
>TRBV18|13|TRBJ2-3
CASSPPSTDTQYF
>TRBV2|13|TRBJ1-4
CARQGRGDGKLFF
>TRBV7-2|17|TRBJ2-1
CASSHSRSRTAYNEQFF
>TRBV4-1|15|TRBJ2-2
CASSHRTGNTGELFF
>TRBV14|13|TRBJ1-2
CASSHGQNYGYTF
>TRBV19|15|TRBJ2-3
CASSMGGPGTDTQYF
>TRBV5-8|14|TRBJ2-3
CASSVRLWTDTQYF
>TRBV7-9|14|TRBJ1-3
CASSLEQGRNTIYF
>TRBV5-8|15|TRBJ2-2
CASSMGGLDTGELFF
>TRBV6-5|13|TRBJ1-5
CASSQGYGQPQHF
>TRBV19|14|TRBJ1-5
CATMLRDSNQPQHF
>TRBV12-2|19|TRBJ1-1
CASRLEGPGTGGANTEAFF
>TRBV6-1|14|TRBJ1-1
CASDSEGRRTEAFF
>TRBV29-1|13|TRBJ2-3
CSVSAGLTDTQYF
>TRBV6-6|16|TRBJ2-2
CASTTQWRETAGELFF
>TRBV6-1|15|TRBJ1-4
CASSPWGPYNEKLFF
>TRBV5-6|14|TRBJ1-5
CASSLTGYNQPQHF
>TRBV2|14|TRBJ2-2
CASSGNRYTGELFF
>TRBV10-1|13|TRBJ2-5
CASKGSGQETQYF
>TRBV2|10|TRBJ2-7
CASSDREQYF
>TRBV29-1|13|TRBJ1-1
CSVRDRPNTEAFF
>TRBV5-1|16|TRBJ2-1
CASSATGTSDGDEQFF
>TRBV11-2|14|TRBJ2-2
CASSFGGGARELFF
>TRBV28|16|TRBJ1-1
CASIPGPADMNTEAFF
>TRBV5-1|14|TRBJ1-2
CASTMDRASYGYTF
>TRBV19|16|TRBJ2-1
CASSIPGKTGGNEQFF
>TRBV11-2|13|TRBJ2-7
CASSLESTYEQYF
>TRBV6-5|12|TRBJ1-2
CASSRDSYGYTF
>TRBV18|14|TRBJ1-3
CASDQDRTGNTIYF
>TRBV13|14|TRBJ2-7
CASSRGLAVYEQYF
>TRBV11-2|11|TRBJ2-5
CASSSGETQYF
>TRBV5-1|13|TRBJ1-1
CASSYGGGTEAFF
>TRBV6-1|15|TRBJ1-5
CASSSQQGGNQPQHF
>TRBV6-5|15|TRBJ2-5
CASSSPGQIQETQYF
>TRBV9|11|TRBJ1-2
CASSSSHGYTF